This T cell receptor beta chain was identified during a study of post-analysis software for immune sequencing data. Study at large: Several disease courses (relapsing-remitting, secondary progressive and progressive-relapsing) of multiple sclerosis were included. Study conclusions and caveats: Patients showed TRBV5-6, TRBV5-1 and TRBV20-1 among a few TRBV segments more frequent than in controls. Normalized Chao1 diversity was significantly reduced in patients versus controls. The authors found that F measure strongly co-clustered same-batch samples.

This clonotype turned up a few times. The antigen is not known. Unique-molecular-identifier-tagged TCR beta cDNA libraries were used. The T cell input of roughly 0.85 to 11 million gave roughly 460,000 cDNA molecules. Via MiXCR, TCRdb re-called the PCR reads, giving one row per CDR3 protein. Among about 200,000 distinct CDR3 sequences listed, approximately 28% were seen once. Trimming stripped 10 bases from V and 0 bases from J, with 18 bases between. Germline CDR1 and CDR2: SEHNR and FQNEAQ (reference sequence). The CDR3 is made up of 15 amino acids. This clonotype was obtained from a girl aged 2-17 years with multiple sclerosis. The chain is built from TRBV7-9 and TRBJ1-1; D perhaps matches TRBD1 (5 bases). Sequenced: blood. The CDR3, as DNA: TGTGCCATCACTGTGATGGGACCGGTGAACACTGAAGCTTTCTTT. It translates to CAITVMGPVNTEAFF.